The 23 T cell receptor beta chains given below trace back to one sample, sequenced in a study of radiation and T cells in renal cell carcinoma. This sample's time point: blood 4 weeks post-SBRT, at nephrectomy. As to treatment: 15 Gy SBRT to primary tumor, nephrectomy 4 weeks later. The repertoire was sequenced with immunoSEQ multiplex PCR; TCRdb's copy has only in-frame clones and lacks some. The repertoire holds 65,000 or so clones, with about three quarters as singletons. Source: blood, taken from a patient whose treatment included radiotherapy and nephrectomy. These receptors all stem from a man in his 60s with renal cell carcinoma.

The chain links TRBV10-1 to TRBJ2-7, with D unclear. V was shortened by 3 bases and J by 2 bases, with 8 bases between the two germline ends. This CDR3 has 13 amino acids. The V gene's germline CDR1 is WNHNN and CDR2 SYGVQD (reference sequence). The CDR3 here is CASSDTDAYEQYF. The DNA of the CDR3 is TGCGCCAGCAGTGATACTGACGCCTACGAGCAGTACTTC.

The chain joins TRBV30 to TRBJ2-5; maybe TRBD2 (7 bases). Trimming cost V 4 bases and J 4 bases, with 13 bases left between them. The CDR3 covers 13 residues. Per germline, CDR1 GTSNPN and CDR2 SVGIG (reference sequence). CDR3 protein: CAWTNREGETQYF. CDR3 in DNA: TGTGCCTGGACCAACAGGGAGGGAGAGACCCAGTACTTC.

This clone has a handful of counts. V usage is TRBV11-2 and J usage is TRBJ2-5; perhaps TRBD1 as D (5 bases). V was cut by 1 base and J by 3 bases, with 9 bases left in between. The CDR3 is 14 residues long. The germline gives CDR1 SGHAT, CDR2 FQNNGV. CDR3 bases: TGTGCCAGCAGCTTAGGTACAGGAAAAGAGACCCAGTACTTC. Translation gives CASSLGTGKETQYF.

The gene calls are TRBV5-6 and TRBJ1-1; tentatively, D is TRBD1 (5 bases). This CDR3 is 13 amino acids long. Germline CDR1 is SGHDT and CDR2 is YYEEEE. V was clipped by 0 bases and J by 4 bases, with 7 bases between them. CDR3 in amino acids: CASSLEGFTEAFF. The DNA for the CDR3 is TGTGCCAGCAGCTTGGAGGGGTTCACTGAAGCTTTCTTT.

The J gene is TRBJ2-5, the V gene TRBV4-2; 9 bases map to TRBD2. Germline CDR1 LGHNA, CDR2 YNFKEQ. The CDR3 is made up of 18 amino acids. V dropped 1 base and J dropped 0; count of bases not matched to a gene: 9. This CDR3 reads CASSQGSSSGTNQETQYF. The CDR3 DNA reads as TGTGCCAGCAGCCAAGGATCGTCTAGCGGGACGAACCAAGAGACCCAGTACTTC.

This rearrangement joins TRBV7-2 to TRBJ2-1; no clear D. With 5 bases removed from V and 0 bases from J, the gap between germline ends came to 11 bases. Germline CDR1 and CDR2: SGHTA and FQGNSA. The CDR3 consists of 15 residues. CDR3 amino acids: CASSTLSSSYNEQFF. CDR3 nucleotide sequence: TGTGCCAGCAGCACACTATCGAGCTCCTACAATGAGCAGTTCTTC.

The chain has TRBV10-2 and TRBJ2-5, with D perhaps being TRBD1 or TRBD2 (5 bases each). V was pared by 2 bases and J by 1 base, with 17 bases between. CDR1 and CDR2 from the germline V gene are WSHSY and SAAADI. This CDR3 comprises 17 residues. CDR3 sequence reads: CASSEVFGTAVQETQYF. The CDR3 nucleotides are TGCGCCAGCAGTGAGGTCTTCGGGACCGCCGTCCAAGAGACCCAGTACTTC.

This clone was observed once. The chain recombines TRBV4-1 with TRBJ2-3; 10 nucleotides line up with TRBD1. With V trimmed by 0 bases and J by 6 bases, 3 bases remained unmatched. The germline V gene has CDR1 MGHRA and CDR2 YSYEKL. The CDR3 spans 15 residues. The CDR3 sequence is CASSQEGQGYDTQYF. The CDR3 nucleotides are TGCGCCAGCAGCCAAGAGGGACAGGGGTACGATACGCAGTATTTT.

The genes are TRBV13 and TRBJ1-6; a possible D gene is TRBD1 (5 bases). The CDR3 covers 15 residues. Deletions cut 5 bases from V and 3 bases from J, with 11 bases between. CDR1 and CDR2 from the germline V gene are PRHDT and FYEKMQ (reference sequence). The CDR3 region has the DNA TGTGCCAGCAGCCCGGGACGGATCTATAATTCACCCCTCCACTTT. It codes for CASSPGRIYNSPLHF.

V is TRBV18 and J is TRBJ1-2; D is possibly TRBD1 (6 bases). With 3 bases removed from V and 4 bases from J, the gap between germline ends came to 18 bases. The CDR3 runs to 16 residues. Germline V gene data show CDR1 as KGHSH and CDR2 as LQKENI. The CDR3 loop is CASSPTPWGAIYGYTF. The CDR3 coding sequence is TGTGCCAGCTCACCGACGCCTTGGGGGGCGATCTATGGCTACACCTTC.

The V and J genes are TRBV6-6 and TRBJ2-1; a weak D match, TRBD2 (5 bases). V was trimmed by 8 bases and J by 6 bases, leaving 14 bases between them. This CDR3 has 13 residues. Germline CDR1 reads MNHNY; CDR2 reads SVGAGI (reference sequence). The CDR3 reads CASGNSEVNEQFF. DNA for the CDR3: TGTGCCAGCGGGAATAGCGAAGTCAATGAGCAGTTCTTC.

The genes are TRBV7-9 and TRBJ1-1; D is unresolved. The V end was cut by 2 bases, the J end by 0 bases, with 7 bases between. This CDR3 spans 14 amino acids. The germline gives CDR1 SEHNR, CDR2 FQNEAQ (reference sequence). CDR3 nucleotide sequence: TGTGCCAGCAGCTTATCGGGCATGAACACTGAAGCTTTCTTT. As protein: CASSLSGMNTEAFF.

The chain couples TRBV11-2 to TRBJ2-7, with 13 positions matching TRBD2. This CDR3 contains 16 residues. Germline V gene data show CDR1 as SGHAT and CDR2 as FQNNGV. The V gene end was trimmed by 4 bases and the J gene end by 2 bases; junction bases not matched to a gene: 5. The CDR3 coding sequence is TGTGCCAGCAGCTCGGGACTAGCGGGGCGTACCTACGAGCAGTACTTC. It is translated as CASSSGLAGRTYEQYF.

The rearrangement links TRBV6-1 to TRBJ1-1; D gene uncertain. CDR1 MNHNS and CDR2 SASEGT come from the germline V gene. The CDR3 is 13 amino acids. V dropped 5 bases and J dropped 1 base, with 8 bases sitting between them. DNA of the CDR3: TGTGCCAGCAGTAGTACACAGAACACTGAAGCTTTCTTT. This encodes CASSSTQNTEAFF.

The gene calls are TRBV18 and TRBJ1-3, with D unresolved. The V gene lost 5 bases and the J gene lost 0 bases, with 11 bases spanning the gap. The CDR3 has 15 residues. The germline gives CDR1 KGHSH, CDR2 LQKENI. CDR3 DNA sequence: TGTGCCAGCTCAAACACAAAGGGCTCTGGAAACACCATATATTTT. It codes for CASSNTKGSGNTIYF.

The rearrangement links TRBV11-3 to TRBJ2-3; 12 nucleotides match TRBD2. With 1 base clipped from V and 4 bases from J, the junction kept 0 bases outside the gene matches. The CDR3 extends over 15 amino acids. CDR1 is SGHNT and CDR2 is YENEEA in the germline V gene. CDR3 protein: CASSLASGRADTQYF. Here the CDR3 DNA reads TGTGCCAGCAGCTTAGCTAGCGGGAGGGCAGATACGCAGTATTTT.

The genes are TRBV6-1 and TRBJ2-1, with 9 nucleotides matching TRBD1. The J segment lost 5 bases and the V segment lost 11 bases, leaving 10 bases of the junction unmatched. CDR1 and CDR2 (germline): MNHNS, SASEGT. The CDR3 is 14 amino acids. The CDR3 DNA reads as TGTGCCTCCCCAGGGACAGGGTCCAACAATGAGCAGTTCTTC. This sequence encodes CASPGTGSNNEQFF.

V usage is TRBV7-2 and J usage is TRBJ2-7; D may correspond to TRBD1 or TRBD2 (5 bases each). V was shortened by 0 bases and J by 6 bases, with 6 bases between the two germline ends. This CDR3 is 12 amino acids long. CDR1 is SGHTA, CDR2 FQGNSA, per germline. This CDR3 is CASSLAGGEQYF. In nucleotides, the CDR3 is TGTGCCAGCAGCTTAGCTGGGGGCGAGCAGTACTTC.

J is TRBJ1-2 and V is TRBV7-9; the D is unclear. The CDR3 contains 14 residues. V was shortened by 4 bases and J by 7 bases, with 16 bases between the two germline ends. CDR1 and CDR2 from the germline V gene are SEHNR and FQNEAQ (reference sequence). CDR3 coding DNA: TGTGCCAGCAGCTCTTCAGGTGGCGCGAGTGGCTACACCTTC. It encodes CASSSSGGASGYTF.

The CDR3 sequence: CASSLPLGHYGYTF. CDR3 nucleotide sequence: TGTGCCAGCAGCTTGCCTCTCGGTCACTATGGCTACACCTTC. V usage is TRBV5-6 and J usage is TRBJ1-2; no reliable D call. Germline assignment: CDR1 SGHDT and CDR2 YYEEEE. The germline V and J ends were trimmed by 1 base and 3 bases, with 10 bases remaining between them. The CDR3 totals 14 residues.

The V gene is TRBV18, the J gene TRBJ2-4; either TRBD1 or TRBD2 may supply D (5 bases each). Germline loops: CDR1 KGHSH, CDR2 LQKENI. The germline V and J ends were trimmed by 3 bases and 0 bases, with 21 bases remaining between them. This CDR3 spans 19 amino acids. The CDR3, as DNA: TGTGCCAGCTCACCGGCGAAGGGGATCGTCGAGGGAGCCAAAAACATTCAGTACTTC. Its translation is CASSPAKGIVEGAKNIQYF.

The V call is TRBV9, the J call TRBJ1-1; weak D call: TRBD1 (5 bases). The CDR3 loop spans 14 amino acids. The V gene's germline CDR1 is SGDLS and CDR2 YYNGEE. V lost 3 bases, J lost 0 bases, and 9 bases lay in between. CDR3 in amino acids: CASSDGHLNTEAFF. The CDR3 DNA reads as TGTGCCAGCAGCGACGGACACTTGAACACTGAAGCTTTCTTT.

The rearrangement joins TRBV9 to TRBJ2-7; tentatively, D is TRBD2 (5 bases). V lost 0 bases to trimming and J lost 3 bases, with 10 bases between them. The V gene's germline CDR1 is SGDLS and CDR2 YYNGEE. This CDR3 region has 14 residues. Written as DNA, the CDR3 is TGTGCCAGCAGCGTAGATGAGGGTAACTACGAGCAGTACTTC. Translation: CASSVDEGNYEQYF.